The entry below describes one T cell receptor (beta chain). This CDR3 is built from 15 residues. Per germline, CDR1 SGHRS and CDR2 YFSETQ. V was cut by 0 bases and J by 0 bases, with 9 bases left in between. The data were obtained in a study of blood T cell repertoires in COVID-19. Per the original methods: Amplification from reference gene primers served as the basis for estimated nucleated cell counts. The assay was immunoSEQ multiplex PCR, and TCRdb's table has in-frame clones only and misses some. D and trimming were read from the DNA, whereas the V and J calls and clone size are those reported in that table. The sample lists some 240,000 clones; roughly 82% were seen once.

V gene TRBV5-1 combines with J gene TRBJ1-2; TRBD1 might be the D (6 bases). The sequenced material came from peripheral blood. This sequence originates from a man aged 50 to 60 with active or convalescent COVID-19. This CDR3 is CASSLGDITNYGYTF. The DNA of the CDR3 is TGCGCCAGCAGCTTGGGGGACATAACTAACTATGGCTACACCTTC.